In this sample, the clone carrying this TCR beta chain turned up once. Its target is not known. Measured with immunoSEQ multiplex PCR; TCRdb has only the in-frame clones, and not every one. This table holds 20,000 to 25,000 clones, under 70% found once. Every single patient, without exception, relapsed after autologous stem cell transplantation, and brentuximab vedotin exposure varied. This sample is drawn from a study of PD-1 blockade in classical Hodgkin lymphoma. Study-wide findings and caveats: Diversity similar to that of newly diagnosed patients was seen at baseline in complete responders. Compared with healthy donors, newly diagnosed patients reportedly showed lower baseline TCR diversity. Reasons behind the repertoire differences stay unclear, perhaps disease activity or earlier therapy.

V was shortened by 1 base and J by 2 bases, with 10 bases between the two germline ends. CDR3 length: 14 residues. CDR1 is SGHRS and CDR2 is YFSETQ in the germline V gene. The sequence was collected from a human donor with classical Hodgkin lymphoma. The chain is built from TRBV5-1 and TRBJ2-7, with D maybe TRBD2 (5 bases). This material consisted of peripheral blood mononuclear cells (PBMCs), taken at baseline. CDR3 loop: CASSLFERAYEQYF. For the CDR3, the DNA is TGCGCCAGCAGCTTGTTTGAGAGGGCCTACGAGCAGTACTTC.